This T cell receptor beta chain was found in a study of beta chain features in type 1 diabetes. The study, taken as a whole, reports: A pattern of fewer insertions and more deletions at VDJ junctions was seen in type 1 diabetes patients. No resolution was reached here on whether HLA type influences TCRB rearrangement. The study notes PCR might favor shorter templates equally in patients and controls. Shorter TCRB CDR3s, moderately but significantly so, marked every one of the four CD4+ subsets in Type 1 diabetes patients.

As every portion of the isolated RNA was reverse transcribed, the sequencing read expressed TCRB transcripts. Measured with immunoSEQ multiplex PCR; TCRdb has only the in-frame clones, and not every one. Seen here are 25,000 to 30,000 clones, 56% observed once, and the top ten hold approximately 1.6%. Details on this clone: Its antigen is currently unknown.

Sequenced material: Tregs from blood. The clonotype originates from a young woman with type 1 diabetes.

CDR3 sequence reads: CASRGGGTSGTYEQYF. The CDR3 DNA reads as TGTGCCAGCAGAGGGGGGGGGACTAGCGGGACCTACGAGCAGTACTTC. The V gene is TRBV6-6, the J gene TRBJ2-7; TRBD2 matches 13 bases. The CDR3 is made up of 16 amino acids. V trimming: 6 bases; J trimming: 2 bases; junction bases outside the gene matches: 7. From germline, CDR1 is MNHNY and CDR2 SVGAGI (reference sequence).